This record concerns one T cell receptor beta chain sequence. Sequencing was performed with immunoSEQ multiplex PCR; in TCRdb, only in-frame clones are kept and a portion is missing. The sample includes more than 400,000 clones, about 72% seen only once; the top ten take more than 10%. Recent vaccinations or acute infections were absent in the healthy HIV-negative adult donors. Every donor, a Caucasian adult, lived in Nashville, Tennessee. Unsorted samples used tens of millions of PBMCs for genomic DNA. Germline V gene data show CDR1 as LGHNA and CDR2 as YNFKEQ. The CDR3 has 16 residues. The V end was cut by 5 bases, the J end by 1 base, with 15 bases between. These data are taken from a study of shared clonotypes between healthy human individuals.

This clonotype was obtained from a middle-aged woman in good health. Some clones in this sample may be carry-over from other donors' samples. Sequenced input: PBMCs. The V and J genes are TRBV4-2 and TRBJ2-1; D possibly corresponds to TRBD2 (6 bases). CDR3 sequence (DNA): TGTGCCAGCAGCAAAGCCGGGACTCGGTCCTACAATGAGCAGTTCTTC. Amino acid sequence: CASSKAGTRSYNEQFF.